This T cell receptor beta chain was captured by sequencing in a study of beta chain features in type 1 diabetes. Donors contributed one heparinised blood draw apiece, averaging about 110 mL. All of the isolated RNA was reverse transcribed, so expressed TCRB transcripts were sequenced. Assay used: immunoSEQ multiplex PCR; TCRdb lists only in-frame clones, some missing. The sample has more than 300,000 clones, roughly 9.8% seen once. This clone was seen only a few times. Antigen specificity is unknown. Study-level points and caveats: Moderate yet significant TCRB CDR3 shortening was seen in Type 1 diabetes patients in all four CD4+ subsets. Compared with healthy donors, patients appeared to share more similar naive, central memory and regulatory TCRB repertoires.

CDR1 is KGHSH and CDR2 is LQKENI in the germline V gene. The V gene lost 0 bases and the J gene lost 7 bases, with 19 bases spanning the gap. This CDR3 comprises 17 residues. The V gene is TRBV18, the J gene TRBJ1-5; a weak D match, TRBD1 (6 bases). The clonotype comes from a young man with type 1 diabetes. Sequencing used central memory CD4+ T cells from blood. CDR3: CASSPPSRGNLRQPQHF. In DNA form, the CDR3 reads TGTGCCAGCTCACCACCGAGCAGGGGTAACCTTAGGCAGCCCCAGCATTTT.